Sequencing of this TCR beta chain was carried out in a study of OX40 agonist ivuxolimab in advanced cancers. Study details: Enrolled patients in dose escalation had cancers that were hepatocellular carcinoma, melanoma, renal cell or head and neck cancer.

This CDR3 spans 14 amino acids. Germline assignment: CDR1 SGHRS and CDR2 YFSETQ. V lost 4 bases to trimming and J lost 5 bases, with 15 bases between them. Profiling relied on immunoSEQ multiplex PCR, and the TCRdb table lists in-frame clones only, not all of them. The table records tens of thousands of clones, 80% to 90% of them present only once. In its sample, this clone was seen a few times. The identical CDR3 is also encoded by other nucleotide sequences in the sample. This material consisted of CD4+ or CD8+ T cells sorted from blood, taken in a trial of the OX40 agonist ivuxolimab. The sequence was obtained from an adult with an advanced solid tumor such as melanoma, head and neck, liver or kidney cancer. The genes are TRBV5-1 and TRBJ1-1; D may be TRBD1 (6 bases). The CDR3 coding sequence is TGCGCCAGCAGCCAACAGGGTTTGGGTACTGAAGCTTTCTTT. As protein: CASSQQGLGTEAFF. The whole variable domain, remainder taken from reference TRBV5-1 and TRBJ1-1, is KAGVTQTPRYLIKTRGQQVTLSCSPISGHRSVSWYQQTPGQGLQFLFEYFSETQRNKGNFPGRFSGRQFSNSRSEMNVSTLELGDSALYLCASSQQGLGTEAFFGQGTRLTVV.